The sequence of this T cell receptor beta chain was determined in a study of T cells in Graves' hyperthyroidism and ophthalmopathy. Study information: Initial diagnosis, before any treatment, was when peripheral blood was collected.

Trimming shortened V by 8 bases and J by 7 bases, and 24 bases separated the two germline ends. This CDR3 is 14 amino acids long. Germline V gene sequence: CDR1 SQVTM, CDR2 ANQGSEA. Diagnostic decisions used clinical symptoms, serum thyroxine and TRAb, thyroid ultrasound and orbital computed tomography. It was RNA transcripts that yielded the amplified TCR beta CDR3 regions. The study used the HTBI primer set for a first-round RT-PCR of the TCR CDR3. TCRdb called the multiplex PCR reads again in MiXCR, with one record for every CDR3 protein. The sample carries more than 500,000 distinct CDR3 sequences, 15% to 20% recorded once.

The sample taken for sequencing was blood. The clonotype originates from a woman in her thirties with Graves' hyperthyroidism. This chain links TRBV29-1 with TRBJ2-7, with D unresolved. This chain's CDR3 is CSIDSGSPSSEQYF. The CDR3 DNA reads as TGCAGCATCGATTCAGGATCTCCAAGTAGTGAGCAGTACTTC.